Included here is one T cell receptor beta chain sequence, with context. No antigen is known for it. The record originates from a study of beta chain features in type 1 diabetes. Study findings and constraints: Among patients, naive, central memory and Treg TCRB repertoires appeared more similar than among healthy donors. Type 1 diabetes patients had TCRB CDR3s that were shorter (moderately but significantly so) in all four CD4+ subsets.

Sequencing targeted expressed TCRB transcripts, as all isolated RNA had been reverse transcribed. Assay: immunoSEQ multiplex PCR; the TCRdb copy retains only in-frame clones and omits some. The sample consists of some 660,000 clones, around an eighth of them appearing once. The TCR sequence derives from a man aged 18 to 30 with type 1 diabetes. The source material was naive CD4+ T cells from blood.

The chain's CDR3 is CASSQDSFSNYGYTF. DNA for the CDR3: TGTGCCAGCAGTCAGGACAGCTTCTCCAACTATGGCTACACCTTC. The chain has TRBV2 and TRBJ1-2, with a possible D match to TRBD1 (6 bases). Trimming removed 5 bases from V and 2 bases from J, with 15 bases in between. CDR3 length equals 15 residues. Looked up from germline, CDR1 is SNHLY and CDR2 is FYNNEI.